Described below is a single T cell receptor (beta chain) sequence and its context. These data belong to a study of long-term antiretroviral therapy in people with HIV. Germline values: CDR1 LGHNA, CDR2 YNFKEQ. Trimming at V came to 4 bases and at J to 4 bases, leaving 18 bases not matched to a gene. This CDR3 region has 18 residues. The assay, immunoSEQ v3.0, was run at survey level. TCRdb keeps only in-frame clones here, not all; method: immunoSEQ multiplex PCR. The sample consists of fewer than 25,000 clones, 88% of them appearing once. The receptor was isolated from a man aged 55 to 70 with HIV. The sample consisted of unsorted PBMCs, taken 2.3 years after starting antiretroviral therapy. The gene calls are TRBV4-2 and TRBJ2-7, with 8 bases matching TRBD1. The CDR3 region has the DNA TGTGCCAGCAGCCCCGGTGGCAGGGGGCCCCGTTTTGCTTACGAGCAGTACTTC. Translated, it gives CASSPGGRGPRFAYEQYF.